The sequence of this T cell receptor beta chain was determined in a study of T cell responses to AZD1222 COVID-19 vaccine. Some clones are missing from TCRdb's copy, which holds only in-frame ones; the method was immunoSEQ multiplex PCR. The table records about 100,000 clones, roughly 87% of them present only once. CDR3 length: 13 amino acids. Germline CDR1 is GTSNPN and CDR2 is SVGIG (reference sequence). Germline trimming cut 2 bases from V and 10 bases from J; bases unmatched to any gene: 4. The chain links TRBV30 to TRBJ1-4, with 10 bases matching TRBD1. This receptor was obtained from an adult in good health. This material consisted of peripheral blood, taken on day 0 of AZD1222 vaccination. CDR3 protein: CAWSQGQGGKLFF. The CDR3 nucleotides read TGTGCCTGGAGTCAAGGACAGGGGGGAAAACTGTTTTTT.